Following are 19 T cell receptor beta chains from one sample sequenced in a study of blood T cell repertoires in COVID-19. The assay was immunoSEQ multiplex PCR, and TCRdb's table has in-frame clones only and misses some. The table records 30,000 to 40,000 clones, approximately 95% of them present only once. Sequencing used peripheral blood. The receptors come from a male donor with active COVID-19.

V usage is TRBV5-6 and J usage is TRBJ1-5, with D hard to call. V shed 3 bases and J shed 2 bases, with 9 bases lying between them. The CDR3 length is 14 residues. The germline V gene encodes CDR1 SGHDT and CDR2 YYEEEE. The CDR3 DNA follows: TGTGCCAGCAGCTGGTACACCGGCAATCAGCCCCAGCATTTT. This sequence encodes CASSWYTGNQPQHF.

In nucleotides, the CDR3 is TGCGCCAGCAGCCCCCGTTACAACTCTGGGGCCAACGTCCTGACTTTC. Translating gives CASSPRYNSGANVLTF. The chain couples TRBV4-1 to TRBJ2-6; D not certain. Trimming pared 4 bases from V and 0 bases from J, leaving 10 bases between. This CDR3 spans 16 amino acids. Germline V gives CDR1 MGHRA, CDR2 YSYEKL.

This clone was counted once. The chain carries TRBV27 and TRBJ1-2; D not resolved. Trimming pared 0 bases from V and 4 bases from J, leaving 9 bases between. This CDR3 region has 14 residues. Germline values: CDR1 MNHEY, CDR2 SMNVEV (reference sequence). The CDR3 DNA reads TGTGCCAGCAGTTTATCGAGGGTCCGCTATGGCTACACCTTC. It codes for CASSLSRVRYGYTF.

The V and J genes are TRBV5-8 and TRBJ2-5; 8 nucleotides align to TRBD1. The germline gives CDR1 SGHTS, CDR2 YDEGEE. There are 16 residues in the CDR3. The J segment lost 5 bases and the V segment lost 4 bases, leaving 13 bases of the junction unmatched. DNA for the CDR3: TGTGCCAGCAGCCCCGGACAGGGCTTGCTAGGGGAGACCCAGTACTTC. Amino acids: CASSPGQGLLGETQYF.

The V and J genes are TRBV28 and TRBJ1-1, with 7 bases identical to TRBD1. Unmatched junction bases numbered 8, after V lost 5 bases and J lost 5 bases. CDR1 and CDR2 (germline): MDHEN, SYDVKM. The CDR3 has 14 residues. The CDR3 protein is CASSPDRLGTEAFF. As DNA, the CDR3 is TGTGCCAGCAGTCCGGACAGGTTAGGGACTGAAGCTTTCTTT.

The chain couples TRBV18 to TRBJ2-5, with D maybe TRBD2 (5 bases). Trimming left V 3 bases short and J 5 bases short, with 16 bases between. CDR3 length: 15 residues. Germline assignment: CDR1 KGHSH and CDR2 LQKENI. CDR3 sequence (DNA): TGTGCCAGCTCACCTCGTCATGAGGGTTTCGAGACCCAGTACTTC. As protein: CASSPRHEGFETQYF.

V is TRBV20-1 and J is TRBJ2-1; TRBD2 matches 7 bases. J gave up 9 bases and V 5 bases, and 4 bases lay outside the gene matches. This CDR3 has 11 amino acids. CDR1 and CDR2 (germline): DFQATT, SNEGSKA (reference sequence). This CDR3 reads CSASGTIEQFF. As DNA, the CDR3 is TGCAGTGCTTCAGGGACTATTGAGCAGTTCTTC.

The CDR3 coding sequence is TGTGCCAGCAGCGACAGACAGGGTTATGGCTACACCTTC. Its translation is CASSDRQGYGYTF. The chain employs TRBV7-2 and TRBJ1-2, with 7 bases fitting TRBD1. There are 13 residues in the CDR3. Germline values: CDR1 SGHTA, CDR2 FQGNSA. Trimming took 5 bases from V and 5 from J; bases not matched to a gene: 5.

V gene TRBV7-8 combines with J gene TRBJ2-2; the match to TRBD1 covers 12 bases. CDR1 and CDR2 (germline): SGHVS, FQNEAQ. The V segment lost 1 base and the J segment 5 bases; nucleotides outside the gene matches: 11. The CDR3 loop spans 19 amino acids. CDR3: CASSLVAPGTGGRTGELFF. The CDR3 DNA reads TGTGCCAGCAGCTTAGTTGCCCCCGGGACAGGGGGCCGGACCGGGGAGCTGTTTTTT. Full variable domain (outside the CDR3, taken from reference TRBV7-8 and TRBJ2-2): GAGVSQSPRYKVAKRGQDVALRCDPISGHVSLFWYQQALGQGPEFLTYFQNEAQLDKSGLPSDRFFAERPEGSVSTLKIQRTQQEDSAVYLCASSLVAPGTGGRTGELFFGEGSRLTVL.

The chain uses TRBV7-2 and TRBJ1-2; maybe TRBD1 (5 bases). Germline values: CDR1 SGHTA, CDR2 FQGNSA. The V end was cut by 5 bases, the J end by 8 bases, with 18 bases between. The CDR3 has 14 amino acids. The CDR3 DNA sequence: TGTGCCAGCAGCGGCCGCGCGGGACGGGAAGGCTACACCTTC. Amino acids: CASSGRAGREGYTF.

V and J are TRBV5-4 and TRBJ2-2, with 7 positions matching TRBD2. Germline CDR1 is SGHNT and CDR2 is YYREEE (reference sequence). Germline trimming cut 5 bases from V and 0 bases from J; bases unmatched to any gene: 7. The CDR3 totals 16 residues. The CDR3, as DNA: TGTGCCAGCAGTGGGGGGGGACCCACGAACACCGGGGAGCTGTTTTTT. It translates to CASSGGGPTNTGELFF. Based on the CDR3 plus reference TRBV5-4 and TRBJ2-2, the full variable domain is ETGVTQSPTHLIKTRGQQVTLRCSSQSGHNTVSWYQQALGQGPQFIFQYYREEENGRGNFPPRFSGLQFPNYSSELNVNALELDDSALYLCASSGGGPTNTGELFFGEGSRLTVL.

The chain is built from TRBV5-1 and TRBJ1-2; perhaps TRBD1 as D (6 bases). The CDR3 consists of 14 residues. Germline-derived CDR1 and CDR2 are SGHRS and YFSETQ. V was shortened by 2 bases and J by 5 bases, with 13 bases between the two germline ends. Here the CDR3 reads CASSFTGTPYGYTF. In DNA form, the CDR3 reads TGCGCCAGCAGCTTTACAGGGACCCCTTATGGCTACACCTTC.

The chain couples TRBV5-1 to TRBJ1-1; 11 bases are a match to TRBD1. V shed 0 bases, J shed 4 bases, and the junction held 8 bases outside the gene matches. CDR1 is SGHRS and CDR2 is YFSETQ in the germline V gene. CDR3 length equals 17 residues. CDR3 DNA sequence: TGCGCCAGCAGCTTGGGGGACAGGGGGGAGTGGAGCACTGAAGCTTTCTTT. Translating it yields CASSLGDRGEWSTEAFF. Combining the CDR3 with reference TRBV5-1 and TRBJ1-1 gives the whole variable domain KAGVTQTPRYLIKTRGQQVTLSCSPISGHRSVSWYQQTPGQGLQFLFEYFSETQRNKGNFPGRFSGRQFSNSRSEMNVSTLELGDSALYLCASSLGDRGEWSTEAFFGQGTRLTVV.

The rearrangement links TRBV3-1 (or the pseudogene TRBV3-2) to TRBJ1-2, with 7 bases lining up with TRBD1. CDR3 size: 13 residues. Unmatched junction bases numbered 1, after V lost 4 bases and J lost 2 bases. The germline gives CDR1 LGHDT, CDR2 YNNKEL (reference sequence). The CDR3 reads CASSLGQNYGYTF. The CDR3 DNA reads TGTGCCAGCAGCCTGGGACAGAACTATGGCTACACCTTC.

CDR3 protein: CASIRGQGVSHSYNEQFF. The DNA of the CDR3 is TGTGCCAGCATTCGAGGACAGGGGGTCTCTCACTCCTACAATGAGCAGTTCTTC. The gene calls are TRBV6-6 and TRBJ2-1; 10 nucleotides align to TRBD1. Germline CDR1 MNHNY, CDR2 SVGAGI (reference sequence). CDR3 length: 18 amino acids. The V and J ends lost 7 bases and 0 bases, in that order; junction bases with no gene match: 12.

CDR3 region: CASGRQLLNTEAFF. CDR3 bases: TGTGCCAGCGGTCGACAGCTCCTGAACACTGAAGCTTTCTTT. V usage is TRBV19 and J usage is TRBJ1-1; a weak D match, TRBD1 (5 bases). Germline loops: CDR1 LNHDA, CDR2 SQIVND (reference sequence). This CDR3 is built from 14 residues. V lost 9 bases and J 0 bases, leaving 14 bases between the germline ends.

This chain connects TRBV19 to TRBJ2-3, with 10 bases matching TRBD1. The length of the CDR3 is 16 residues. The J segment lost 0 bases and the V segment lost 4 bases, leaving 4 bases of the junction unmatched. The germline gives CDR1 LNHDA, CDR2 SQIVND (reference sequence). Here the CDR3 DNA reads TGTGCCAGTAGTACGACAGGGGGCCCGAGCACAGATACGCAGTATTTT. Its translation: CASSTTGGPSTDTQYF.

The chain recombines TRBV11-3 with TRBJ2-1; possibly TRBD2 for D (6 bases). Germline V gene lookup returns CDR1 SGHNT and CDR2 YENEEA. Trimming cost V 1 base and J 9 bases, with 16 bases left between them. CDR3 length: 15 residues. CDR3 bases: TGTGCCAGCAGCTTAGCGCGGGGACCGGGTAGTGAGCAGTTCTTC. It specifies CASSLARGPGSEQFF.

The CDR3 nucleotides read TGTGCCAGCACCGACAGGGGGGATCAGCCCCAGCATTTT. It specifies CASTDRGDQPQHF. The rearrangement joins TRBV7-9 to TRBJ1-5; TRBD1 matches at 9 bases. The length of the CDR3 is 13 residues. Germline CDR1 SEHNR, CDR2 FQNEAQ (reference sequence). The junction had 3 bases not matched to a gene; V was cut back by 7 bases and J by 5 bases.